The present T cell receptor (beta chain) was sequenced within a study of beta chain features in type 1 diabetes. Of the isolated RNA, all was reverse transcribed, and so the sequenced material was expressed TCRB transcripts. Only in-frame clones appear in the TCRdb table, and some are missing; sequencing was by immunoSEQ multiplex PCR. Altogether 200,000 to 250,000 clones are present, roughly 15% being singletons, with the ten largest covering approximately 0.024%. Germline V gene data show CDR1 as LGHNT and CDR2 as FRNRAP. The V gene lost 3 bases and the J gene lost 14 bases, with 11 bases spanning the gap. The CDR3 is made up of 12 amino acids.

Sequenced: naive CD4+ T cells from blood. The chain has TRBV12-5 and TRBJ1-6; D is uncertain. This sequence originates from a woman aged 40 to 50 in good health. The CDR3 DNA is TGTGCTAGTGGTTTTCCATCCGGAGCCCTCCACTTT. It is translated as CASGFPSGALHF.